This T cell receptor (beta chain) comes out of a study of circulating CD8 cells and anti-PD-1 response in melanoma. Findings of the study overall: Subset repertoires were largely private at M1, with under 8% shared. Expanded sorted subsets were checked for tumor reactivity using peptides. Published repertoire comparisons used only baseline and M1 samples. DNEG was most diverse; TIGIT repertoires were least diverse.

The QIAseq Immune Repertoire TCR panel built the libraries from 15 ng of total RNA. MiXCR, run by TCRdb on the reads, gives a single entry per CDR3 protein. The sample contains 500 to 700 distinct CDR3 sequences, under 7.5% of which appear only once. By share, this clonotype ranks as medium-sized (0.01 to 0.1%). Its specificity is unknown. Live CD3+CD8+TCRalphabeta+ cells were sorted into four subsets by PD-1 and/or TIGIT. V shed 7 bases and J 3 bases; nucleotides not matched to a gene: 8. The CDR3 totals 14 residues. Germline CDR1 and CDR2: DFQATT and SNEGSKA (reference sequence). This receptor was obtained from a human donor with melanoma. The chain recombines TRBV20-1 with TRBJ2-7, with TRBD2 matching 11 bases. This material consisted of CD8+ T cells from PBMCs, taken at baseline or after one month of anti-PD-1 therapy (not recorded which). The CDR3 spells CSVLAGGHSYEQYF. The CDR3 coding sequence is TGCAGTGTATTAGCGGGGGGGCACAGCTACGAGCAGTACTTC.